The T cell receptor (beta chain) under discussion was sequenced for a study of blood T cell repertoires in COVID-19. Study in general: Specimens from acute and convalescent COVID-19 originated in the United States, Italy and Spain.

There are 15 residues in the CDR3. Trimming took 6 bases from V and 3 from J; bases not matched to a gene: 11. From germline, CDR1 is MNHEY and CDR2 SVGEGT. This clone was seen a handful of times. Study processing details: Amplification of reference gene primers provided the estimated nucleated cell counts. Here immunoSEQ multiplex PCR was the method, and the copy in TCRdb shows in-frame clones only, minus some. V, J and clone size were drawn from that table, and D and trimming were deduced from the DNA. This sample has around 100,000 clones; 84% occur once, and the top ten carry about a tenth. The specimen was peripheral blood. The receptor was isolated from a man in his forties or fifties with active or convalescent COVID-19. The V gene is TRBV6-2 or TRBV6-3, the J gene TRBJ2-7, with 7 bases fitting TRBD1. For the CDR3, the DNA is TGTGCCAGCAGCCCGGACAGGTCCCAATTCTACGAGCAGTACTTC. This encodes CASSPDRSQFYEQYF.